The 29 T cell receptor beta chains below were found in one sample sequenced in a study of T cell changes during pregnancy in multiple sclerosis. Repertoires were generated with immunoSEQ multiplex PCR, while TCRdb's copy carries only in-frame clones and drops some. The sample shows 11,000 or so clones, just under 95% of them seen only once. The specimen was CD4+ T cells from peripheral blood mononuclear cells, collected before pregnancy. These receptors originate from a female donor with multiple sclerosis, enrolled in a pregnancy study.

V usage is TRBV2 and J usage is TRBJ1-6; no firm D call. The CDR3 consists of 13 residues. Germline V CDR1 and CDR2: SNHLY, FYNNEI. The ends were cut back, 2 bases at V and 9 bases at J, with 8 bases in the middle. DNA for the CDR3: TGTGCCAGCAGTGAATCCCCAGGTTCACCCCTCCACTTT. Its protein product is CASSESPGSPLHF.

V gene TRBV27 combines with J gene TRBJ1-1; no firm D call. The CDR3 extends over 15 amino acids. Trimming shortened V by 5 bases and J by 6 bases, and 19 bases separated the two germline ends. The germline gives CDR1 MNHEY, CDR2 SMNVEV (reference sequence). The CDR3 is CASSTYAGGKPEAFF. The DNA for the CDR3 is TGTGCCAGCAGTACCTACGCGGGTGGGAAACCTGAAGCTTTCTTT.

In the case of this clone: The junction does not match germline at one end; this may be a read error. The V and J genes are TRBV7-7 and TRBJ2-1; possible D gene TRBD1, 5 bases. Per germline, CDR1 SSHAT and CDR2 FNYEAQ (reference sequence). The CDR3 length is 14 residues. DNA of the CDR3: TGTGCTAGCAGCTACGTTCCAGGGTCCAGTGAGCAGTTCTTC. It is translated as CASSYVPGSSEQFF. Full variable domain (rest looked up from reference TRBV7-7 and TRBJ2-1): GAGVSQSPRYKVTKRGQDVTLRCDPISSHATLYWYQQALGQGPEFLTYFNYEAQPDKSGLPSDRFSAERPEGSISTLTIQRTEQRDSAMYRCASSYVPGSSEQFFGPGTRLTVL.

The gene calls are TRBV6-5 and TRBJ2-1, with D tentatively TRBD2 (5 bases). Germline CDR1 MNHEY, CDR2 SVGAGI. This CDR3 spans 15 amino acids. Trimming removed 6 bases from V and 8 bases from J, with 20 bases in between. DNA of the CDR3: TGTGCCAGCAGACCCCTCGGACTCACTGGGGATGAGCAGTTCTTC. As protein: CASRPLGLTGDEQFF.

The rearrangement links TRBV6-5 to TRBJ1-1, with 7 bases that match TRBD1. There are 13 residues in the CDR3. Germline loops: CDR1 MNHEY, CDR2 SVGAGI. V shed 2 bases, J shed 9 bases, and the junction held 6 bases outside the gene matches. As DNA, the CDR3 is TGTGCCAGCAGTTACCCCGGGACAGCTAAAGCTTTCTTT. Amino acids: CASSYPGTAKAFF.

In DNA, the CDR3 is TGTGCCAGCAGCCGAATTAGGGACAGGGTAAGGAATGAGCAGTTCTTC. Translating it yields CASSRIRDRVRNEQFF. V is TRBV11-2 and J is TRBJ2-1, with 9 bases lining up with TRBD1. The CDR3 is 16 amino acids. From germline, CDR1 is SGHAT and CDR2 FQNNGV. The junction had 12 bases not matched to a gene; V was cut back by 5 bases and J by 7 bases.

The chain recombines TRBV5-1 with TRBJ2-1; a weak D match, TRBD1 (5 bases). CDR3 length: 15 residues. The ends were cut back, 0 bases at V and 9 bases at J, with 16 bases in the middle. Germline-derived CDR1 and CDR2 are SGHRS and YFSETQ. Here the CDR3 reads CASSLGGSPAGEQFF. The DNA of the CDR3 is TGCGCCAGCAGCTTGGGGGGCTCCCCGGCTGGTGAGCAGTTCTTC. The full variable domain, rest sourced from reference TRBV5-1 and TRBJ2-1, is KAGVTQTPRYLIKTRGQQVTLSCSPISGHRSVSWYQQTPGQGLQFLFEYFSETQRNKGNFPGRFSGRQFSNSRSEMNVSTLELGDSALYLCASSLGGSPAGEQFFGPGTRLTVL.

The chain carries TRBV19 and TRBJ2-1; TRBD2 matches at 8 bases. This CDR3 has 15 residues. V gave up 5 bases and J gave up 6 bases; unmatched junction bases: 9. The germline V gene encodes CDR1 LNHDA and CDR2 SQIVND (reference sequence). CDR3 nucleotide sequence: TGTGCCAGTAGTCCCCCAGCGGGGGCCCTCAATGAGCAGTTCTTC. As protein: CASSPPAGALNEQFF.

The V and J genes are TRBV18 and TRBJ2-3, with a weak D call TRBD1 (6 bases). V shed 3 bases and J shed 4 bases, with 17 bases lying between them. The CDR3 runs to 16 residues. The germline V gene has CDR1 KGHSH and CDR2 LQKENI. The CDR3 spells CASSPLAGAPADTQYF. The DNA for the CDR3 is TGTGCCAGCTCACCTCTTGCAGGGGCCCCCGCAGATACGCAGTATTTT. The full variable domain, rest sourced from reference TRBV18 and TRBJ2-3, is NAGVMQNPRHLVRRRGQEARLRCSPMKGHSHVYWYRQLPEEGLKFMVYLQKENIIDESGMPKERFSAEFPKEGPSILRIQQVVRGDSAAYFCASSPLAGAPADTQYFGPGTRLTVL.

V gene TRBV6-5 combines with J gene TRBJ2-7, with D perhaps TRBD1 (6 bases). From germline, CDR1 is MNHEY and CDR2 SVGAGI. V shed 6 bases and J shed 5 bases, with 20 bases lying between them. This CDR3 is built from 15 residues. CDR3: CASRLSVGGGDEQYF. For the CDR3, the DNA is TGTGCCAGCAGACTATCGGTAGGGGGTGGCGACGAGCAGTACTTC.

The V and J genes are TRBV29-1 and TRBJ1-2; D uncertain. The CDR3 is 19 amino acids. Trimming cost V 1 base and J 10 bases, with 34 bases left between them. CDR1 SQVTM and CDR2 ANQGSEA come from the germline V gene. The CDR3 sequence is CSVEARGLSNYDYGIHYTF. The CDR3 nucleotides read TGCAGCGTTGAAGCGCGAGGGTTATCTAACTATGACTACGGTATCCACTACACCTTC.

The V call is TRBV11-1, the J call TRBJ1-6; no definite D call. V shed 1 base and J shed 7 bases, with 8 bases lying between them. CDR1 is SGHAT and CDR2 is FQDESV in the germline V gene (reference sequence). This CDR3 comprises 14 residues. For the CDR3, the DNA is TGTGCCAGCAGCTTAGGAGGGTTCAATTCACCCCTCCACTTT. It yields the protein CASSLGGFNSPLHF.

CDR3 sequence: CASSQGGEAFF. In DNA form, the CDR3 reads TGTGCCAGCAGCCAGGGGGGAGAAGCTTTCTTT. The V call is TRBV6-5, the J call TRBJ1-1; 7 positions agree with TRBD1. Germline values: CDR1 MNHEY, CDR2 SVGAGI. Trimming cost V 6 bases and J 8 bases; bases outside gene matches: 3. CDR3 size: 11 residues.

The rearrangement uses TRBV10-3 and TRBJ2-2; 8 nucleotides match TRBD2. Germline CDR1 and CDR2: ENHRY and SYGVKD. The CDR3 spans 16 residues. With 6 bases clipped from V and 1 base from J, the junction kept 7 bases outside the gene matches. As DNA, the CDR3 is TGTGCCATCAGAGAACCGGGACTAGTGAACACCGGGGAGCTGTTTTTT. It translates to CAIREPGLVNTGELFF.

This clone appeared a single time. This sequence joins TRBV7-8 and TRBJ2-1; TRBD2 agrees at 9 bases. In germline, CDR1 is SGHVS, CDR2 FQNEAQ. The CDR3 contains 16 residues. Trimming took 5 bases from V and 7 from J; bases not matched to a gene: 12. The CDR3 DNA reads as TGTGCCAGCAGCCTAGAGGCGGGGGGGCTAGGGAATGAGCAGTTCTTC. Protein sequence: CASSLEAGGLGNEQFF.

V and J are TRBV18 and TRBJ1-1; D gene unclear. Trimming removed 6 bases at V and 4 bases at J, with 15 bases between. Germline CDR1 and CDR2: KGHSH and LQKENI. The CDR3 spans 14 residues. CDR3 loop: CASSSIQSGTEAFF. Written as DNA, the CDR3 is TGTGCCAGCTCCTCTATCCAATCTGGCACTGAAGCTTTCTTT.

This chain connects TRBV2 to TRBJ2-7; D might be TRBD2 (5 bases). Trimming left V 2 bases short and J 0 bases short, with 11 bases between. CDR1 SNHLY and CDR2 FYNNEI come from the germline V gene. The CDR3 spans 15 residues. CDR3 coding DNA: TGTGCCAGCAGTGAACAAACGGGGAGCTCCTACGAGCAGTACTTC. Translating it yields CASSEQTGSSYEQYF.

The chain carries TRBV7-6 and TRBJ2-7; TRBD1 might be the D (6 bases). Trimming pared 5 bases from V and 0 bases from J, leaving 11 bases between. CDR1 and CDR2 (germline): SGHVS, FNYEAQ. The CDR3 loop spans 14 amino acids. DNA for the CDR3: TGTGCCAGCAGCCTTGACAGGATCTCCTACGAGCAGTACTTC. Amino acids: CASSLDRISYEQYF.

V gene TRBV19 combines with J gene TRBJ1-1; no clear D. Trimming cost V 1 base and J 3 bases, with 6 bases left between them. This CDR3 is built from 13 residues. CDR1 and CDR2 (germline): LNHDA, SQIVND (reference sequence). The CDR3 sequence: CASSIGVDTEAFF. DNA for the CDR3: TGTGCCAGTAGTATAGGAGTGGACACTGAAGCTTTCTTT. Full variable domain (remainder filled in from reference TRBV19 and TRBJ1-1): DGGITQSPKYLFRKEGQNVTLSCEQNLNHDAMYWYRQDPGQGLRLIYYSQIVNDFQKGDIAEGYSVSREKKESFPLTVTSAQKNPTAFYLCASSIGVDTEAFFGQGTRLTVV.

The V and J genes are TRBV5-8 and TRBJ2-5; D perhaps matches TRBD1 (6 bases). Trimming cost V 4 bases and J 3 bases, with 16 bases left between them. Germline V gene data show CDR1 as SGHTS and CDR2 as YDEGEE. The CDR3 loop spans 15 amino acids. The CDR3 DNA reads TGTGCCAGCAGCCCACCAGGACAGTTCAAAGAGACCCAGTACTTC. Residues: CASSPPGQFKETQYF.

The chain combines TRBV7-6 with TRBJ2-7; 8 bases align to TRBD2. The germline V gene has CDR1 SGHVS and CDR2 FNYEAQ. The CDR3 is 15 amino acids. The V segment lost 1 base and the J segment 0 bases; nucleotides outside the gene matches: 2. This chain's CDR3 is CASSLGGGSSYEQYF. The CDR3 DNA reads TGTGCCAGCAGCTTAGGCGGGGGGAGCTCCTACGAGCAGTACTTC.

The chain recombines TRBV7-2 with TRBJ2-5; D call uncertain. Germline assignment: CDR1 SGHTA and CDR2 FQGNSA. This CDR3 is 12 amino acids long. V shed 5 bases and J shed 5 bases, with 9 bases lying between them. CDR3 in DNA: TGTGCCAGCAGCCTGTCAGCGGAGACCCAGTACTTC. It is translated as CASSLSAETQYF.

This chain uses TRBV21-1 with TRBJ2-7; the D call in the table, TRBD2, was not verified against the DNA. TRBV21-1 is designated a pseudogene. CDR3 length: 16 amino acids. CDR3: CASMRRGGSLSYEQYF. DNA for the CDR3: TGTGCCAGCATGCGAAGGGGGGGTTCCCTCTCCTACGAGCAGTACTTC.

J is TRBJ2-2 and V is TRBV5-6, with 8 nucleotides matching TRBD2. Germline-derived CDR1 and CDR2 are SGHDT and YYEEEE. CDR3 size: 14 residues. The ends lost 7 bases at V and 5 bases at J; junction bases unmatched: 7. The CDR3 reads CASGGGPRTGELFF. The CDR3 coding sequence is TGTGCCAGCGGCGGGGGGCCAAGAACCGGGGAGCTGTTTTTT. The whole variable domain, filled in from reference TRBV5-6 and TRBJ2-2, reads DAGVTQSPTHLIKTRGQQVTLRCSPKSGHDTVSWYQQALGQGPQFIFQYYEEEERQRGNFPDRFSGHQFPNYSSELNVNALLLGDSALYLCASGGGPRTGELFFGEGSRLTVL.

V gene TRBV30 combines with J gene TRBJ2-6; tentative D call: TRBD1 (5 bases). This CDR3 has 15 amino acids. Trimming took off 4 bases at V and 2 bases at J, with 12 bases between the two ends. The germline gives CDR1 GTSNPN, CDR2 SVGIG (reference sequence). The CDR3 is CAWNFGAPGANVLTF. The DNA of the CDR3 is TGTGCCTGGAATTTTGGGGCCCCTGGGGCCAACGTCCTGACTTTC.

This chain links TRBV15 with TRBJ2-7, with D possibly TRBD2 on 5 matching bases. The CDR3 sequence is 14 residues long. Trimming cost V 3 bases and J 0 bases, with 9 bases left between them. Germline CDR1 and CDR2: LNHNV and YYDKDF (reference sequence). CDR3 sequence reads: CATSREERSYEQYF. CDR3 bases: TGTGCCACCAGCAGGGAGGAACGCTCCTACGAGCAGTACTTC. The full variable domain, its missing parts supplied by reference TRBV15 and TRBJ2-7, is DAMVIQNPRYQVTQFGKPVTLSCSQTLNHNVMYWYQQKSSQAPKLLFHYYDKDFNNEADTPDNFQSRRPNTSFCFLDIRSPGLGDTAMYLCATSREERSYEQYFGPGTRLTVT.

This clone was counted once. The V gene is TRBV11-2, the J gene TRBJ1-2; maybe TRBD1 (5 bases). Trimming left V 0 bases short and J 8 bases short, with 13 bases between. The CDR3 loop spans 14 amino acids. From germline, CDR1 is SGHAT and CDR2 FQNNGV. The CDR3 protein is CASSLDQGISGYTF. CDR3 nucleotide sequence: TGTGCCAGCAGCTTAGATCAGGGAATAAGCGGCTACACCTTC.

This clone is a singleton in its sample. The chain uses TRBV30 and TRBJ1-2; D unclear. Germline-derived CDR1 and CDR2 are GTSNPN and SVGIG (reference sequence). The CDR3 spans 14 residues. V lost 2 bases and J 2 bases, leaving 12 bases between the germline ends. The DNA for the CDR3 is TGTGCCTGGAGTAGAGGGCCCTGGAACTATGGCTACACCTTC. It is translated as CAWSRGPWNYGYTF.

The V gene is TRBV5-6, the J gene TRBJ1-4; D gene unclear. CDR1 and CDR2 (germline): SGHDT, YYEEEE. This CDR3 region has 14 residues. V lost 4 bases and J 5 bases, leaving 12 bases between the germline ends. The CDR3 is CASSPLRRNEKLFF. CDR3 nucleotides: TGTGCCAGCAGCCCCCTACGAAGAAATGAAAAACTGTTTTTT.